These 27 T cell receptor beta chains came from one sample sequenced in a study of spatial heterogeneity in lung cancer. Noted time point: sample taken at primary tumor resection. Unsorted whole RNA of tumor, nontumor lung or frozen PBMC was sequenced. TCRdb reanalysed the 5' RACE reads using MiXCR and keeps one entry per CDR3 protein. There are roughly 5,000 distinct CDR3 sequences in the sample; over 15% occur only once, and around 5.8% lies in the top ten. This sample comprised PBMCs, obtained at surgery. All receptors come from a male donor with early-stage non-small cell lung cancer.

This clonotype is medium-sized by share. The V gene is TRBV10-3, the J gene TRBJ2-2; 12 nucleotides align to TRBD1. The germline gives CDR1 ENHRY, CDR2 SYGVKD. The V segment lost 10 bases and the J segment 7 bases; nucleotides outside the gene matches: 7. The CDR3 loop spans 14 amino acids. The CDR3 loop reads CATGQGASNGELFF. As DNA, the CDR3 is TGTGCCACGGGACAGGGGGCAAGTAACGGGGAGCTGTTTTTT.

This clonotype counts as medium-sized (0.01 to 0.1%). V is TRBV20-1 and J is TRBJ2-1; TRBD2 agrees at 8 bases. Trimming at V came to 0 bases and at J to 4 bases, leaving 11 bases not matched to a gene. CDR1 is DFQATT and CDR2 is SNEGSKA in the germline V gene (reference sequence). The CDR3 is 17 residues long. Here the CDR3 reads CSARERGDPRVYNEQFF. The CDR3 DNA sequence: TGCAGTGCTAGAGAGCGGGGGGACCCCAGGGTATACAATGAGCAGTTCTTC.

CDR3 nucleotide sequence: TGTGCCTGGAGTGTTCCGGTGGGGACCCAGTACTTC. Its translation is CAWSVPVGTQYF. V and J are TRBV30 and TRBJ2-5, with unresolved D. There are 12 residues in the CDR3. The V gene's germline CDR1 is GTSNPN and CDR2 SVGIG (reference sequence). V lost 0 bases to trimming and J lost 7 bases, with 9 bases between them.

The chain combines TRBV18 with TRBJ1-2; 7 bases are shared with TRBD1. V lost 2 bases and J lost 3; bases outside the gene matches: 6. The length of the CDR3 is 15 residues. Looked up from germline, CDR1 is KGHSH and CDR2 is LQKENI. The chain's CDR3 is CASSPSSQGDYGYTF. CDR3 bases: TGTGCCAGCTCACCATCGTCGCAGGGGGACTATGGCTACACCTTC.

The V gene is TRBV28, the J gene TRBJ2-1; 7 positions match TRBD1. The V segment lost 2 bases and the J segment 2 bases; nucleotides outside the gene matches: 6. This CDR3 is built from 16 residues. Germline V gene sequence: CDR1 MDHEN, CDR2 SYDVKM. CDR3 bases: TGTGCCAGCAGTTTACTATTACAGGGGCCCTACAATGAGCAGTTCTTC. The encoded protein is CASSLLLQGPYNEQFF.

By share, this clonotype ranks as medium-sized (0.01 to 0.1%). V gene TRBV5-1 combines with J gene TRBJ2-2; the D is unclear. The CDR3 runs to 13 residues. The germline V gene has CDR1 SGHRS and CDR2 YFSETQ. The ends were cut back, 0 bases at V and 4 bases at J, with 4 bases in the middle. The CDR3 nucleotides read TGCGCCAGCAGCTTGGATGGCACCGGGGAGCTGTTTTTT. It encodes CASSLDGTGELFF.

This clonotype ranks as medium-sized. CDR3 nucleotide sequence: TGTGCCAGCAGCGTATCCCTGGGGACTGCGTATGGCTACACCTTC. It codes for CASSVSLGTAYGYTF. The chain has TRBV9 and TRBJ1-2, with D maybe TRBD1 (5 bases). Germline V gives CDR1 SGDLS, CDR2 YYNGEE. Deletions cut 1 base from V and 5 bases from J, with 15 bases between. The CDR3 has 15 residues.

By share, this clonotype ranks as medium-sized (0.01 to 0.1%). The genes are TRBV12-3 or TRBV12-4 and TRBJ2-2; D is unclear. There are 12 residues in the CDR3. Trimming shortened V by 6 bases and J by 6 bases, and 8 bases separated the two germline ends. The CDR3 loop reads CASSRGPGELFF. For the CDR3, the DNA is TGTGCCAGCAGCCGAGGACCCGGGGAGCTGTTTTTT.

By sample fraction, this clonotype is medium-sized. CDR3 nucleotides: TGTGCCATCAGTGTAGCGGGGCAGGAGACCCAGTACTTC. As protein: CAISVAGQETQYF. This chain links TRBV10-3 with TRBJ2-5; TRBD2 matches 8 bases. Germline loops: CDR1 ENHRY, CDR2 SYGVKD. The CDR3 is 13 residues long. Trimming removed 4 bases from V and 5 bases from J; junction bases left unmatched: 3.

Concerning this clonotype itself: A much larger clone lies a single base off, so this may be a read error. The chain has TRBV27 and TRBJ2-7; TRBD1 matches at 11 bases. The CDR3 length is 17 residues. V lost 2 bases and J lost 3; bases outside the gene matches: 9. Germline CDR1 reads MNHEY; CDR2 reads SMNVEV (reference sequence). The CDR3 nucleotides are TGTGCCAGCAGTTTACCGTTTCGGGGGACAGGGGGCTACGAGCAGTACTTC. Its protein is CASSLPFRGTGGYEQYF.

By share, this clonotype counts as medium-sized. V usage is TRBV27 and J usage is TRBJ2-6; D is possibly TRBD1 (5 bases). Looked up from germline, CDR1 is MNHEY and CDR2 is SMNVEV (reference sequence). This CDR3 has 16 amino acids. V was trimmed by 4 bases and J by 0 bases, leaving 10 bases between them. For the CDR3, the DNA is TGTGCCAGCAGTTCCGCAGGGTTCTCTGGGGCCAACGTCCTGACTTTC. Residues: CASSSAGFSGANVLTF.

This clonotype is deemed medium-sized. Because the CDR3's place on the DNA is in doubt, the DNA is left out and the CDR3 is given as listed by TCRdb. The gene calls are TRBV7-5 and TRBJ2-5; the table names TRBD2, a call not compared with the DNA. TRBV7-5 is marked as a pseudogene. The CDR3 contains 20 residues when both ends are counted. CDR3 region: CISVPEVQTWERGYQETQYF.

By share, this clonotype counts as medium-sized. This rearrangement joins TRBV9 to TRBJ1-1; D perhaps matches TRBD1 (5 bases). The CDR3 has 14 residues. V dropped 4 bases and J dropped 7 bases, with 17 bases sitting between them. Germline V gene sequence: CDR1 SGDLS, CDR2 YYNGEE. The DNA for the CDR3 is TGTGCCAGCAGCCTTTACGACACCCAGGGTGAAGCTTTCTTT. Translation gives CASSLYDTQGEAFF.

The sample holds a few counts of this clonotype. This sequence joins TRBV13 and TRBJ2-3, with 13 bases lining up with TRBD2. The trim removed 5 bases at V and 2 bases at J, leaving 4 bases unmatched. Germline CDR1 is PRHDT and CDR2 is FYEKMQ (reference sequence). The CDR3 consists of 16 residues. The CDR3 DNA follows: TGTGCCAGCAGCGGGGGGACTAGCGGGGACACAGATACGCAGTATTTT. Protein sequence: CASSGGTSGDTDTQYF.

V is TRBV18 and J is TRBJ2-7; D is ambiguous. The germline V and J ends were trimmed by 3 bases and 5 bases, with 11 bases remaining between them. Germline assignment: CDR1 KGHSH and CDR2 LQKENI. The length of the CDR3 is 13 residues. The CDR3 reads CASSPRQVNEQYF. The CDR3, as DNA: TGTGCCAGCTCACCGCGCCAGGTAAACGAGCAGTACTTC.

This rearrangement joins TRBV3-1 to TRBJ2-1, with 8 bases that match TRBD2. CDR3 length equals 17 residues. V dropped 0 bases and J dropped 0; count of bases not matched to a gene: 4. Per germline, CDR1 LGHDT and CDR2 YNNKEL (reference sequence). CDR3 residues: CASSQEAGVTSYNEQFF. In nucleotides, the CDR3 is TGTGCCAGCAGCCAAGAAGCGGGGGTGACCTCCTACAATGAGCAGTTCTTC.

This clonotype is labeled medium-sized. The J gene is TRBJ1-2, the V gene TRBV7-9; perhaps TRBD1 as D (6 bases). The CDR3 totals 14 residues. V was trimmed by 4 bases and J by 4 bases, leaving 13 bases between them. CDR1 SEHNR and CDR2 FQNEAQ come from the germline V gene (reference sequence). CDR3: CASSSRQVAYGYTF. CDR3 in DNA: TGTGCCAGCAGCTCGAGACAGGTCGCCTATGGCTACACCTTC.

This clonotype was detected only a few times. V is TRBV9 and J is TRBJ1-1, with TRBD1 identical over 7 bases. Germline V gives CDR1 SGDLS, CDR2 YYNGEE. V lost 3 bases and J lost 0; bases outside the gene matches: 8. CDR3 length: 16 residues. In nucleotides, the CDR3 is TGTGCCAGCAGCGGGAGACAGGGCTCGATGAACACTGAAGCTTTCTTT. Amino acids: CASSGRQGSMNTEAFF.

This clonotype is deemed medium-sized. J is TRBJ1-2 and V is TRBV6-5; no clear D gene. The V end lost 0 bases, the J end lost 2 bases, and 13 bases lay between the germline ends. Germline V gene lookup returns CDR1 MNHEY and CDR2 SVGAGI. This CDR3 is built from 16 residues. The CDR3 DNA sequence: TGTGCCAGCAGTTACTCAACGACGGTGGAGAACTATGGCTACACCTTC. This sequence encodes CASSYSTTVENYGYTF.

Details on this clonotype: It may be a read error: a sequence one base away is much more abundant. CDR3 bases: TGTGTCAGCAATGACAGGTTCCAAAAGACCCAGTACTTC. Protein sequence: CVSNDRFQKTQYF. The J gene is TRBJ2-5, the V gene TRBV7-2, with TRBD1 as a possible D gene (6 bases). The germline V gene encodes CDR1 SGHTA and CDR2 FQGNSA. This CDR3 has 13 residues.

The genes are TRBV6-5 and TRBJ1-6; 9 bases are shared with TRBD1. The CDR3 consists of 15 residues. The ends lost 5 bases at V and 7 bases at J; junction bases unmatched: 6. CDR1 is MNHEY, CDR2 SVGAGI, per germline. CDR3 coding DNA: TGTGCCAGCAGTCCGGGGACAGGGAAGAATTCACCCCTCCACTTT. This gives the protein CASSPGTGKNSPLHF.

In its sample, this clonotype was seen many times. The rearrangement links TRBV7-6 to TRBJ2-3, with 13 bases matching TRBD2. V lost 5 bases and J lost 0; bases outside the gene matches: 5. The CDR3 runs 17 residues. CDR1 SGHVS and CDR2 FNYEAQ come from the germline V gene. CDR3 DNA sequence: TGTGCCAGCAGCCGACTAGCGGGGGGCTATAGCACAGATACGCAGTATTTT. Protein sequence: CASSRLAGGYSTDTQYF.

This clonotype was seen at least ten times. The gene calls are TRBV5-5 and TRBJ2-3; possibly TRBD2 for D (5 bases). There are 15 residues in the CDR3. CDR1 SGHKS and CDR2 YYEKEE come from the germline V gene (reference sequence). With 9 bases removed from V and 2 bases from J, the gap between germline ends came to 19 bases. DNA of the CDR3: TGTGCCAACAGTAACGGGAAAACCTACACAGATACGCAGTATTTT. It encodes CANSNGKTYTDTQYF.

This clonotype was seen at least ten times. The chain combines TRBV25-1 with TRBJ1-1; D unresolved. The CDR3 spans 13 residues. V dropped 5 bases and J dropped 0 bases, with 7 bases sitting between them. In germline, CDR1 is MGHDK, CDR2 SYGVNS. The CDR3 coding sequence is TGTGCCAGCAGTCAAGGCATGAACACTGAAGCTTTCTTT. Translation gives CASSQGMNTEAFF.

V usage is TRBV15 and J usage is TRBJ2-3; tentatively, D is TRBD2 (5 bases). This CDR3 comprises 13 residues. Per germline, CDR1 LNHNV and CDR2 YYDKDF (reference sequence). V was clipped by 2 bases and J by 11 bases, with 14 bases between them. The DNA of the CDR3 is TGTGCCACCAGCAGACTTACTGAGGGATGGCAGTATTTT. This encodes CATSRLTEGWQYF. The full variable domain, with the rest looked up from reference TRBV15 and TRBJ2-3, is DAMVIQNPRYQVTQFGKPVTLSCSQTLNHNVMYWYQQKSSQAPKLLFHYYDKDFNNEADTPDNFQSRRPNTSFCFLDIRSPGLGDTAMYLCATSRLTEGWQYFGPGTRLTVL.

By sample fraction, this clonotype is medium-sized. This sequence joins TRBV2 and TRBJ2-3; no firm D call. Trimming shortened V by 10 bases and J by 6 bases, and 14 bases separated the two germline ends. In germline, CDR1 is SNHLY, CDR2 FYNNEI. CDR3 length equals 12 residues. CDR3 DNA: TGTGCCATCACGACACGCGCGGATACGCAGTATTTT. The encoded protein is CAITTRADTQYF.

Relative to its sample, this clonotype is medium-sized. The V and J genes are TRBV9 and TRBJ1-4; 7 bases align to TRBD1. The CDR3 runs to 16 residues. V was pared by 3 bases and J by 0 bases, with 5 bases of the junction left unmatched. Germline V gene sequence: CDR1 SGDLS, CDR2 YYNGEE. The CDR3 sequence is CASSAWDSATNEKLFF. DNA of the CDR3: TGTGCCAGCAGCGCTTGGGACAGCGCAACTAATGAAAAACTGTTTTTT.